The 23 T cell receptor beta chains below were found in one sample sequenced in a study of blood T cells in healthy people across ages. The use of a sample-barcoded 5' primer and a J-beta primer mix characterized a second PCR of about 7 to 12 cycles. One entry per CDR3 protein, called by TCRdb with MiXCR from the 5' RACE reads. The data show approximately 770,000 distinct CDR3 sequences, 58% seen once. The sequenced material came from blood. These receptors were taken from a man under 40 in good health.

The V and J genes are TRBV5-6 and TRBJ1-1, with D perhaps TRBD1 (5 bases). Germline CDR1 SGHDT, CDR2 YYEEEE. Trimming stripped 4 bases from V and 7 bases from J, with 14 bases between. The CDR3 extends over 13 amino acids. As DNA, the CDR3 is TGTGCCAGCAGCCACACAGGACCCTTTGAAGCTTTCTTT. Protein sequence: CASSHTGPFEAFF.

Points on this clonotype: One end of the junction varies from germline; a read error may be responsible. The chain couples TRBV4-3 to TRBJ2-4; 9 bases line up with TRBD1. The DNA end lines up better with TRBJ2-7; the J call may be wrong. The CDR3 is 14 residues long. Germline loops: CDR1 LGHNA, CDR2 YSLEER. The CDR3 coding sequence is TGCGCCTGCAGCTACGGGACAGGGATGTACGAGCAGTACTTC. Translating gives CACSYGTGMYEQYF.

The chain combines TRBV20-1 with TRBJ2-1; 9 bases line up with TRBD2. This CDR3 has 14 residues. The trim removed 5 bases at V and 5 bases at J, leaving 7 bases unmatched. In germline, CDR1 is DFQATT, CDR2 SNEGSKA (reference sequence). The CDR3 here is CSAYGLAGNNEQFF. DNA for the CDR3: TGCAGTGCTTATGGCCTAGCGGGAAACAATGAGCAGTTCTTC.

Here the CDR3 reads CASSSGGALGTQYF. The DNA for the CDR3 is TGTGCCAGCAGTAGCGGGGGGGCATTGGGGACCCAGTACTTC. This sequence joins TRBV12-3 or TRBV12-4 and TRBJ2-5, with TRBD2 matching 10 bases. The CDR3 has 14 residues. The junction had 7 bases not matched to a gene; V was cut back by 5 bases and J by 7 bases.

This clonotype was recorded at least ten times. The chain employs TRBV5-1 and TRBJ2-5, with D possibly being TRBD2 (5 bases). V was pared by 5 bases and J by 5 bases, with 19 bases between. This CDR3 contains 15 residues. CDR1 and CDR2 from the germline V gene are SGHRS and YFSETQ. This chain's CDR3 is CASRILRDSAETQYF. As DNA, the CDR3 is TGCGCCAGCAGGATCCTCCGGGATTCAGCGGAGACCCAGTACTTC.

The J gene is TRBJ2-1, the V gene TRBV16, with D tentatively TRBD2 (6 bases). The germline gives CDR1 KGHSY, CDR2 FQNENV. The CDR3 has 17 amino acids. Trimming cost V 3 bases and J 5 bases, with 20 bases left between them. The chain's CDR3 is CASSHAGTGVIDNEQFF. CDR3 coding DNA: TGTGCCAGCAGCCACGCGGGTACGGGAGTTATCGACAATGAGCAGTTCTTC.

This rearrangement joins TRBV6-5 to TRBJ2-4; the D is unclear. Near its end, the DNA agrees better with TRBJ2-7, so the J call may be wrong. Germline V gene lookup returns CDR1 MNHEY and CDR2 SVGAGI. The CDR3 has 12 residues. CDR3 residues: CASSPLGSEQYF. The CDR3 DNA is TGTGCCAGCAGTCCCCTTGGAAGCGAGCAGTACTTC.

The chain uses TRBV7-2 and TRBJ1-2, with a tentative D call TRBD1 (6 bases). This CDR3 has 18 amino acids. V lost 4 bases to trimming and J lost 2 bases, with 23 bases between them. The V gene's germline CDR1 is SGHTA and CDR2 FQGNSA. The CDR3 loop is CASSSPTRQVKVNYGYTF. CDR3 DNA: TGTGCCAGCAGCTCCCCAACAAGACAGGTGAAGGTGAACTATGGCTACACCTTC.

The chain joins TRBV7-2 to TRBJ1-2; D uncertain. There are 15 residues in the CDR3. CDR1 and CDR2 from the germline V gene are SGHTA and FQGNSA. V shed 2 bases and J shed 5 bases, with 15 bases lying between them. CDR3 nucleotide sequence: TGTGCCAGCAGCTTATCCCGGGCCCTGTCGTATGGCTACACCTTC. Its translation is CASSLSRALSYGYTF.

This clonotype was seen more than once but under ten times. The chain couples TRBV9 to TRBJ2-3, with D possibly TRBD2 on 5 matching bases. Germline lookup yields CDR1 SGDLS and CDR2 YYNGEE. The CDR3 has 17 amino acids. Trimming stripped 3 bases from V and 5 bases from J, with 22 bases between. CDR3 nucleotides: TGTGCCAGCAGCGCACGGTTAGGACTCTCATCAAGAGATACGCAGTATTTT. Protein sequence: CASSARLGLSSRDTQYF. Together with reference TRBV9 and TRBJ2-3, the CDR3 gives the full variable domain: DSGVTQTPKHLITATGQRVTLRCSPRSGDLSVYWYQQSLDQGLQFLIQYYNGEERAKGNILERFSAQQFPDLHSELNLSSLELGDSALYFCASSARLGLSSRDTQYFGPGTRLTVL.

The chain employs TRBV5-1 and TRBJ2-7; TRBD1 agrees at 7 bases. This CDR3 is built from 15 residues. The J segment lost 2 bases and the V segment lost 2 bases, leaving 7 bases of the junction unmatched. CDR1 and CDR2 from the germline V gene are SGHRS and YFSETQ. CDR3 residues: CASSFAGTATYEQYF. CDR3 sequence (DNA): TGCGCCAGCAGCTTCGCCGGGACAGCAACCTACGAGCAGTACTTC.

The DNA for the CDR3 is TGCAGTGCCGGGGGCCTTAGCTCCTACAATGAGCAGTTCTTC. It yields the protein CSAGGLSSYNEQFF. The chain combines TRBV20-1 with TRBJ2-1; D is perhaps TRBD1 or TRBD2 (6 bases each). The CDR3 is 14 residues long. The ends were cut back, 6 bases at V and 0 bases at J, with 12 bases in the middle. Germline assignment: CDR1 DFQATT and CDR2 SNEGSKA (reference sequence).

This clonotype appeared a few times. The genes are TRBV12-3 or TRBV12-4 and TRBJ1-6, with D hard to call. V was trimmed by 1 base and J by 6 bases, leaving 10 bases between them. The CDR3 has 15 amino acids. The CDR3: CASSLVGVGNSPLHF. Written as DNA, the CDR3 is TGTGCCAGCAGTTTAGTCGGGGTTGGTAATTCACCCCTCCACTTT.

V usage is TRBV9 and J usage is TRBJ2-1; D possibly corresponds to TRBD1 (5 bases). The CDR3 loop spans 17 amino acids. V was trimmed by 4 bases and J by 0 bases, leaving 17 bases between them. The germline V gene encodes CDR1 SGDLS and CDR2 YYNGEE. The CDR3, as DNA: TGTGCCAGCAGCTTCCGTGGGGCTTCCAGCTCCTACAATGAGCAGTTCTTC. Protein: CASSFRGASSSYNEQFF.

The rearrangement joins TRBV9 to TRBJ2-5; 8 bases map to TRBD2. The CDR3 is 17 residues long. The trim removed 3 bases at V and 11 bases at J, leaving 21 bases unmatched. Per the germline V gene, CDR1 is SGDLS and CDR2 is YYNGEE. The DNA for the CDR3 is TGTGCCAGCAGCGCCTACAGCGGGAGTCTGTTGAGTGGTGAGCAGTACTTC. Protein: CASSAYSGSLLSGEQYF.

The J gene is TRBJ2-3, the V gene TRBV5-6; D might be TRBD2 (6 bases). This CDR3 region has 14 residues. Germline loops: CDR1 SGHDT, CDR2 YYEEEE. The V end lost 4 bases, the J end lost 7 bases, and 16 bases lay between the germline ends. CDR3 nucleotide sequence: TGTGCCAGCAGCCTCGGCGGGGTGGGAAATACGCAGTATTTT. Its translation: CASSLGGVGNTQYF. Filled out from reference TRBV5-6 and TRBJ2-3, the complete variable domain reads DAGVTQSPTHLIKTRGQQVTLRCSPKSGHDTVSWYQQALGQGPQFIFQYYEEEERQRGNFPDRFSGHQFPNYSSELNVNALLLGDSALYLCASSLGGVGNTQYFGPGTRLTVL.

V is TRBV20-1 and J is TRBJ1-5, with unresolved D. Germline V gene lookup returns CDR1 DFQATT and CDR2 SNEGSKA (reference sequence). V lost 7 bases and J 3 bases, leaving 10 bases between the germline ends. The CDR3 sequence is 12 residues long. The CDR3 DNA is TGCAGTGATTTCGACACCAATCAGCCCCAGCATTTT. This encodes CSDFDTNQPQHF.

This chain uses TRBV29-1 with TRBJ1-1, with D tentatively TRBD1 (6 bases). CDR1 is SQVTM and CDR2 is ANQGSEA in the germline V gene. CDR3 length: 12 amino acids. V was shortened by 2 bases and J by 7 bases, with 11 bases between the two germline ends. Here the CDR3 reads CSVEPDRNEAFF. The CDR3 DNA sequence: TGCAGCGTTGAACCGGACAGAAATGAAGCTTTCTTT.

This clonotype has a handful of counts. The V and J genes are TRBV20-1 and TRBJ2-1, with TRBD1 matching 10 bases. V shed 2 bases and J 1 base; nucleotides not matched to a gene: 2. Per the germline V gene, CDR1 is DFQATT and CDR2 is SNEGSKA (reference sequence). CDR3 size: 15 residues. The CDR3 coding sequence is TGCAGTGCTAGACGGGGACAGGGGTCCTACAATGAGCAGTTCTTC. Translating gives CSARRGQGSYNEQFF.

The chain links TRBV7-9 to TRBJ2-1; 9 nucleotides match TRBD1. The end of the DNA aligns better with TRBJ2-7, so the J call may be wrong. This CDR3 has 15 amino acids. CDR1 and CDR2 from the germline V gene are SEHNR and FQNEAQ (reference sequence). This chain's CDR3 is CASSSGTGIYNEQYF. The CDR3 DNA is TGTGCCAGCAGCTCCGGGACAGGGATTTACAATGAGCAGTACTTC.

The V and J genes are TRBV5-1 and TRBJ2-1; 10 nucleotides match TRBD2. CDR3 size: 13 residues. The J segment lost 7 bases and the V segment lost 7 bases, leaving 5 bases of the junction unmatched. Per germline, CDR1 SGHRS and CDR2 YFSETQ. CDR3 nucleotide sequence: TGCGCCAGCGGACTAGCGGATTCGAATGAGCAGTTCTTC. The encoded protein is CASGLADSNEQFF. Full variable domain (rest looked up from reference TRBV5-1 and TRBJ2-1): KAGVTQTPRYLIKTRGQQVTLSCSPISGHRSVSWYQQTPGQGLQFLFEYFSETQRNKGNFPGRFSGRQFSNSRSEMNVSTLELGDSALYLCASGLADSNEQFFGPGTRLTVL.

The rearrangement uses TRBV20-1 and TRBJ2-1; TRBD2 aligns across 9 bases. CDR1 and CDR2 from the germline V gene are DFQATT and SNEGSKA (reference sequence). V was pared by 6 bases and J by 7 bases, with 7 bases of the junction left unmatched. The CDR3 contains 13 residues. The CDR3 DNA reads TGCAGTGCCCAAGGACTAGCGAGGAATGAGCAGTTCTTC. It translates to CSAQGLARNEQFF.

This clonotype was seen more than once but under ten times. The chain recombines TRBV18 with TRBJ1-2, with D tentatively TRBD1 (5 bases). There are 14 residues in the CDR3. The germline gives CDR1 KGHSH, CDR2 LQKENI. With 6 bases removed from V and 5 bases from J, the gap between germline ends came to 16 bases. The CDR3 here is CASSSGAATYGYTF. For the CDR3, the DNA is TGTGCCAGCTCGTCCGGGGCCGCTACTTATGGCTACACCTTC.